These 22 T cell receptor beta chains were sequenced from one sample in a study of T cell responses to AZD1222 COVID-19 vaccine. TCRdb's table, derived via immunoSEQ multiplex PCR, lists solely in-frame clones and lacks some. The sample has about 150,000 clones, approximately 94% seen once; the top ten hold approximately 9%. The sequenced sample was peripheral blood, obtained on day 0 of AZD1222 vaccination. The origin of the receptors is an adult in good health.

The chain is built from TRBV7-3 and TRBJ2-7; 9 bases line up with TRBD1. Trimming removed 5 bases from V and 7 bases from J; junction bases left unmatched: 12. The CDR3 has 15 residues. From germline, CDR1 is SGHTA and CDR2 FQGTGA. CDR3: CASSTSGTGSVEQYF. The CDR3 coding sequence is TGTGCCAGCAGCACCTCCGGGACAGGGTCTGTGGAGCAGTACTTC.

The chain employs TRBV3-1 (or the pseudogene TRBV3-2) and TRBJ2-5; 7 bases agree with TRBD2. J lost 5 bases, V lost 0 bases, and 9 bases had no gene match. The germline V gene has CDR1 LGHDT and CDR2 YNNKEL (reference sequence). The CDR3 is 16 amino acids. CDR3 bases: TGTGCCAGCAGCCAAGATCTAGGGAGGGGAGGCGAGACCCAGTACTTC. Protein: CASSQDLGRGGETQYF.

The chain has TRBV4-2 and TRBJ2-7; D tentatively reads TRBD1 or TRBD2 (5 bases each). Between the trimmed V and J ends, which lost 1 base and 2 bases, there was a span of 18 bases. This CDR3 comprises 17 residues. Germline-derived CDR1 and CDR2 are LGHNA and YNFKEQ. This chain's CDR3 is CASSQGVGVDYTYEQYF. CDR3 nucleotide sequence: TGTGCCAGCAGCCAAGGCGTAGGGGTTGACTATACCTACGAGCAGTACTTC.

The chain carries TRBV9 and TRBJ1-2; D perhaps matches TRBD1 (6 bases). CDR3 length: 13 amino acids. V lost 3 bases and J 3 bases, leaving 9 bases between the germline ends. In germline, CDR1 is SGDLS, CDR2 YYNGEE. The CDR3, as DNA: TGTGCCAGCAGCGAAGGGGGGGACTATGGCTACACCTTC. It translates to CASSEGGDYGYTF.

This clone showed up just once. The chain couples TRBV7-2 to TRBJ1-2; perhaps TRBD1 as D (6 bases). The CDR3 length is 14 residues. Germline V lookup: CDR1 SGHTA, CDR2 FQGNSA. The ends were cut back, 1 base at V and 8 bases at J, with 14 bases in the middle. CDR3 bases: TGTGCCAGCAGCTTAGGAAGTAGGGGGGGAGGCTACACCTTC. It yields the protein CASSLGSRGGGYTF.

The J gene is TRBJ1-4, the V gene TRBV3-1 (or the pseudogene TRBV3-2), with no clear D. V shed 4 bases and J shed 8 bases, with 17 bases lying between them. Germline-derived CDR1 and CDR2 are LGHDT and YNNKEL (reference sequence). This CDR3 region has 15 residues. CDR3 sequence reads: CASSRSGGRNEKLFF. CDR3 in DNA: TGTGCCAGCAGCCGATCGGGTGGCAGAAACGAAAAACTGTTTTTT.

The chain carries TRBV27 and TRBJ1-2, with 10 bases that match TRBD1. The CDR3 extends over 17 amino acids. V gave up 4 bases and J gave up 3 bases; unmatched junction bases: 11. CDR1 MNHEY and CDR2 SMNVEV come from the germline V gene (reference sequence). The chain's CDR3 is CASSSDFDRGLYYGYTF. As DNA, the CDR3 is TGTGCCAGCAGTTCAGACTTCGACAGGGGGCTATACTATGGCTACACCTTC.

The chain is built from TRBV7-9 and TRBJ1-1; no clear D. The CDR3 runs to 14 residues. Trimming stripped 5 bases from V and 1 base from J, with 11 bases between. Germline V gene data show CDR1 as SEHNR and CDR2 as FQNEAQ (reference sequence). The CDR3 DNA is TGTGCCAGCAGCCCGATATACCGGAACACTGAAGCTTTCTTT. It encodes CASSPIYRNTEAFF.

This clone was detected only a few times. The rearrangement uses TRBV12-3 or TRBV12-4 and TRBJ1-1; TRBD1 matches at 8 bases. There are 13 residues in the CDR3. J lost 5 bases, V lost 6 bases, and 5 bases had no gene match. Written as DNA, the CDR3 is TGTGCCAGCAGCATACAGGGGGTAACTGAAGCTTTCTTT. Protein product: CASSIQGVTEAFF.

The V gene is TRBV7-6, the J gene TRBJ2-1; 8 nucleotides align to TRBD2. CDR1 is SGHVS and CDR2 is FNYEAQ in the germline V gene. V lost 5 bases to trimming and J lost 9 bases; unmatched junction nucleotides: 15. The CDR3 length is 16 residues. This CDR3 reads CASSRSPPGGVTEQFF. The CDR3 region has the DNA TGTGCCAGCAGCCGATCCCCTCCCGGGGGGGTCACTGAGCAGTTCTTC.

This clone was observed once. The V gene is TRBV19, the J gene TRBJ1-5, with D unclear. CDR3 length equals 13 residues. Germline loops: CDR1 LNHDA, CDR2 SQIVND (reference sequence). Trimming took off 6 bases at V and 0 bases at J, with 6 bases between the two ends. The CDR3 nucleotides read TGTGCCAGTAGCTCCGATAGCAATCAGCCCCAGCATTTT. Translating gives CASSSDSNQPQHF.

The chain combines TRBV6-1 with TRBJ2-3, with D perhaps matching TRBD2 (6 bases). The CDR3 runs to 12 residues. Trimming took off 3 bases at V and 9 bases at J, with 10 bases between the two ends. Germline V gene sequence: CDR1 MNHNS, CDR2 SASEGT. The chain's CDR3 is CASSERGVTQYF. In DNA form, the CDR3 reads TGTGCCAGCAGTGAGCGCGGGGTAACGCAGTATTTT.

The chain joins TRBV4-3 to TRBJ2-1; no reliable D call. V was cut by 1 base and J by 4 bases, with 11 bases left in between. This CDR3 region has 15 residues. CDR1 is LGHNA, CDR2 YSLEER, per germline. CDR3 region: CASSQARVSYNEQFF. CDR3 nucleotides: TGCGCCAGCAGCCAAGCCCGGGTATCATACAATGAGCAGTTCTTC.

The CDR3 DNA sequence: TGTGCCAGCACCAAGGGGACAGGGGACTCCTACGAGCAGTACTTC. Encoded protein: CASTKGTGDSYEQYF. J is TRBJ2-7 and V is TRBV7-6; TRBD1 matches 10 bases. Germline V gene sequence: CDR1 SGHVS, CDR2 FNYEAQ. The CDR3 is 15 amino acids. Trimming took 7 bases from V and 0 from J; bases not matched to a gene: 6.

The gene calls are TRBV6-5 and TRBJ2-1; possibly TRBD2 for D (5 bases). The CDR3 has 15 amino acids. Trimming removed 5 bases from V and 3 bases from J, with 14 bases in between. Germline-derived CDR1 and CDR2 are MNHEY and SVGAGI. CDR3 loop: CASSPGWRSYNEQFF. The CDR3 DNA sequence: TGTGCCAGCAGTCCGGGGTGGAGAAGCTACAATGAGCAGTTCTTC.

The DNA for the CDR3 is TGTGCCAGCAGTTTCGGGACAGGCCAAGCTTTCTTT. Its protein is CASSFGTGQAFF. V usage is TRBV28 and J usage is TRBJ1-1; 8 nucleotides match TRBD1. The V segment lost 3 bases and the J segment 9 bases; nucleotides outside the gene matches: 3. From germline, CDR1 is MDHEN and CDR2 SYDVKM. CDR3 length: 12 residues.

The chain links TRBV7-9 to TRBJ1-6, with D uncertain. The CDR3 sequence is 15 residues long. The germline CDR1 and CDR2 sequences are SEHNR and FQNEAQ (reference sequence). Between the trimmed V and J ends, which lost 3 bases and 0 bases, there was a span of 6 bases. The DNA of the CDR3 is TGTGCCAGCAGCTTCAGGAGCTCCTATAATTCACCCCTCCACTTT. Amino acid sequence: CASSFRSSYNSPLHF.

This chain links TRBV11-3 with TRBJ1-1, with D maybe TRBD1 (5 bases). The CDR3 length is 15 residues. Trimming cost V 5 bases and J 8 bases, with 21 bases left between them. Germline lookup yields CDR1 SGHNT and CDR2 YENEEA. The CDR3 region is CASSPGGRGSGEAFF. The DNA of the CDR3 is TGTGCCAGCAGCCCAGGTGGCCGGGGGAGTGGAGAAGCTTTCTTT.

The V and J genes are TRBV6-5 and TRBJ1-2, with no clear D. Germline V gene data show CDR1 as MNHEY and CDR2 as SVGAGI. The CDR3 consists of 13 residues. V gave up 2 bases and J gave up 4 bases, with 8 bases separating them. CDR3 sequence: CASSYDGPYGYTF. CDR3 sequence (DNA): TGTGCCAGCAGTTACGACGGACCCTATGGCTACACCTTC.

In its sample, this clone was seen once. The genes are TRBV6-5 and TRBJ1-6; D not resolved. The CDR3 has 12 residues. CDR1 and CDR2 from the germline V gene are MNHEY and SVGAGI. V lost 10 bases, J lost 9 bases, and 13 bases lay in between. CDR3 in DNA: TGTGCCATAACTAGGGTTAGTTCACCCCTCCACTTT. Its protein product is CAITRVSSPLHF.

This clone was seen just once. The chain uses TRBV11-3 and TRBJ1-1, with no clear D. Between the trimmed V and J ends, which lost 2 bases and 4 bases, there was a span of 11 bases. CDR3 size: 14 residues. Germline CDR1 reads SGHNT; CDR2 reads YENEEA. The CDR3, as DNA: TGTGCCAGCAGCTTAAGCGGAGTTTCCACTGAAGCTTTCTTT. Amino acid sequence: CASSLSGVSTEAFF.

V usage is TRBV11-2 and J usage is TRBJ1-4; D may be TRBD1 (6 bases). V was cut by 6 bases and J by 8 bases, with 10 bases left in between. The CDR3 contains 12 residues. CDR1 SGHAT and CDR2 FQNNGV come from the germline V gene. The CDR3 here is CASRTGGEKLFF. The CDR3 coding sequence is TGTGCCAGCAGGACAGGAGGCGAAAAACTGTTTTTT.